This is a list of T cell receptor beta chains from one sample in a study of T cells in pancreatic ductal adenocarcinoma. TCRdb's copy holds only in-frame clones and misses some; the assay was immunoSEQ multiplex PCR. Counted here are some 9,400 clones, 67% occurring once; the ten biggest clones make up 27%. The specimen sequenced was pancreatic tumor tissue. The receptors shown here come from a human donor with pancreatic ductal adenocarcinoma. Each CDR3 is given with its conserved first and last residue. D genes are given only for firm matches. The size of a clone is reported for some rows only, either as once, few or many, or as a class for expanded clones.

abundance | d_gene | j_gene | v_gene | CDR3aa | CDR3nt
NA | NA | TRBJ2-6 | TRBV7-6 | CASSSYYRQGSGANVLTF | TGTGCCAGCAGCTCCTACTACCGCCAGGGTTCAGGGGCCAACGTCCTGACTTTC
NA | TRBD2 | TRBJ2-3 | TRBV10-2 | CASSEGLASGPLYF | TGCGCCAGCAGTGAAGGACTAGCGAGCGGTCCCTTGTATTTT
NA | NA | TRBJ2-5 | TRBV9 | CASSVASQGKTQYF | TGTGCCAGCAGCGTAGCCTCCCAGGGAAAGACCCAGTACTTC
few | TRBD1 | TRBJ1-2 | TRBV5-1 | CASSFDRDYGYTF | TGCGCCAGCAGCTTCGACAGGGACTATGGCTACACCTTC
NA | TRBD1 | TRBJ2-6 | TRBV27 | CASSLSTGVSGANVLTF | TGTGCCAGCAGTCTATCGACAGGGGTCTCTGGGGCCAACGTCCTGACTTTC
NA | NA | TRBJ1-2 | TRBV4-2 | CASSQARDWAYGYTF | TGTGCCAGCAGCCAAGCTCGGGACTGGGCTTATGGCTACACCTTC
NA | TRBD2 | TRBJ2-3 | TRBV7-3 | CASSSLAGSTDTQYF | TGTGCCAGCAGCTCATTAGCGGGGAGTACAGATACGCAGTATTTT
NA | TRBD1 | TRBJ1-1 | TRBV18 | CASSPAGGAGTEAFF | TGTGCCAGCTCACCTGCAGGGGGCGCGGGCACTGAAGCTTTCTTT
NA | TRBD1 | TRBJ1-1 | TRBV28 | CASTGGSLGTEAFF | TGTGCCAGTACAGGGGGCAGTTTGGGTACTGAAGCTTTCTTT
few | NA | TRBJ1-1 | TRBV4-1 | CASSQSQVTEAFF | TGCGCCAGCAGCCAATCACAGGTTACTGAAGCTTTCTTT
NA | NA | TRBJ2-1 | TRBV5-4 | CASKYYNEQFF | TGTGCCAGCAAATATTACAATGAGCAGTTCTTC
NA | NA | TRBJ2-3 | TRBV7-3 | CASSLKGGDPLYF | TGTGCCAGCAGCTTAAAGGGTGGGGATCCGCTGTATTTT
NA | NA | TRBJ2-1 | TRBV5-4 | CASSPGTGHEQFF | TGTGCCAGCAGCCCGGGGACCGGCCATGAGCAGTTCTTC
once | NA | TRBJ1-1 | TRBV7-8 | CASSYVKGVDTEAFF | TGTGCCAGCAGCTACGTCAAGGGGGTAGACACTGAAGCTTTCTTT